This T cell receptor (beta chain) was captured in a study of blood T cells in healthy people across ages. The CDR3 spans 15 residues. V was shortened by 6 bases and J by 1 base, with 15 bases between the two germline ends. Germline CDR1 is SGHAT and CDR2 is FQNNGV. Study findings and constraints: Estimates of diversity drawn from one million T cells were considered underestimates.

A second PCR, run for about 6 to 11 cycles, used a sample-barcoded 5' primer plus a J-beta primer mix. The authors tagged each cDNA molecule using a template-switch adaptor with 12 random nucleotides. CDR3-containing paired-end reads numbered at least 2.5 million in each sample. MiXCR, run by TCRdb on the 5' RACE reads, gives a single entry per CDR3 protein. There are some 1.7 million distinct CDR3 sequences in the sample; over 25% occur only once, and 7.7% lies in the top ten. This clonotype came up many times. The antigen is unknown. What was sequenced was blood. V usage is TRBV11-2 and J usage is TRBJ1-2, with a possible D match to TRBD1 (6 bases). The TCR comes from a woman in her thirties in good health. The CDR3 DNA follows: TGTGCCAGCAGGTGGTCGGGGGCGCGTAACTATGGCTACACCTTC. Its protein product is CASRWSGARNYGYTF.